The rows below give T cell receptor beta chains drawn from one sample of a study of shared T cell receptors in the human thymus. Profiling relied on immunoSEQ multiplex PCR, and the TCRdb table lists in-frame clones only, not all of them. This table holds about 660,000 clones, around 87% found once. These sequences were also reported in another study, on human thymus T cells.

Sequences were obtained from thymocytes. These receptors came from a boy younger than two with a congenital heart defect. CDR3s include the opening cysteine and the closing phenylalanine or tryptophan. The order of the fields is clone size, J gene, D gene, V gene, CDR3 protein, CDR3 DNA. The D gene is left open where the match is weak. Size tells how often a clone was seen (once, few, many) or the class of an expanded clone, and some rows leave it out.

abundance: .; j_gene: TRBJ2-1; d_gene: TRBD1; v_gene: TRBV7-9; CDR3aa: CASSSPGQRDNEQFF; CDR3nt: TGTGCCAGCAGCTCACCGGGACAGAGAGACAATGAGCAGTTCTTC
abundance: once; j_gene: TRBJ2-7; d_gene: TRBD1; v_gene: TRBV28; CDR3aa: CASSSGQGTNYEQYF; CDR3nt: TGTGCCAGCAGTTCGGGACAGGGGACTAATTACGAGCAGTACTTC
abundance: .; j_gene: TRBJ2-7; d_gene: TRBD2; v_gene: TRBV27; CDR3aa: CASSFSLAEAYEQYF; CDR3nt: TGTGCCAGCAGTTTCTCCCTAGCGGAAGCCTACGAGCAGTACTTC
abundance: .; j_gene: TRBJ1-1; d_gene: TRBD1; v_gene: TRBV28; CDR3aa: CASSFSPTGGNTEAFF; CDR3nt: TGTGCCAGCAGTTTTTCTCCGACAGGGGGGAACACTGAAGCTTTCTTT
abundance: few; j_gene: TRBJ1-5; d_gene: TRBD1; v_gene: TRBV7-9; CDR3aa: CASSLGGQGFQPQHF; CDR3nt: TGTGCCAGCAGCTTAGGGGGACAGGGTTTTCAGCCCCAGCATTTT
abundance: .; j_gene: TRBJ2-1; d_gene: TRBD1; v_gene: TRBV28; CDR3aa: CASSYRDRGRFSPLRSYNEQFF; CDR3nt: TGTGCCAGCAGTTACCGGGACAGGGGGCGTTTTTCTCCCCTACGCTCCTACAATGAGCAGTTCTTC
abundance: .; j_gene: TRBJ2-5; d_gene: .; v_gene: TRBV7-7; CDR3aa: CASSLGSQETQYF; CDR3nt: TGTGCCAGCAGCTTAGGTAGCCAAGAGACCCAGTACTTC
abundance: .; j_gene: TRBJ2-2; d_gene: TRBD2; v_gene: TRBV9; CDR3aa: CASTPGLAGGETGELFF; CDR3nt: TGTGCCAGCACCCCGGGACTAGCGGGGGGAGAAACCGGGGAGCTGTTTTTT
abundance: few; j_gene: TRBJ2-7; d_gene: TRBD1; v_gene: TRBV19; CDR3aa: CASANQEGDRGHQYF; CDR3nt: TGTGCCAGTGCAAACCAAGAGGGGGACAGGGGGCATCAGTACTTC
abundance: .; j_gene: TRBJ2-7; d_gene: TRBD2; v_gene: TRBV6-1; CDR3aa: CASSEAPAGETYEQYF; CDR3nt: TGTGCCAGCAGTGAAGCGCCAGCGGGGGAGACCTACGAGCAGTACTTC